A single sample is the source of the 12 T cell receptor beta chains below, sequenced in a study of siplizumab effects on memory and regulatory T cells. This table comes from immunoSEQ multiplex PCR, and its TCRdb copy is limited to in-frame clones, with some not included. This repertoire shows more than 95,000 clones, roughly 94% found once; its top ten account for roughly 1.7%. Sequenced input: non-Treg CD4+ T cells sorted from blood. Receptor source: a human donor in good health.

The CDR3 DNA reads as TGTGCCAGCAGCCTCAGACAGGGGGCGGGGAACACTGAAGCTTTCTTT. Its translation: CASSLRQGAGNTEAFF. The genes are TRBV7-2 and TRBJ1-1; 10 bases align to TRBD1. With V trimmed by 5 bases and J by 1 base, 7 bases remained unmatched. Germline CDR1 SGHTA, CDR2 FQGNSA. The CDR3 totals 16 residues.

The J gene is TRBJ2-7, the V gene TRBV2, with D perhaps TRBD1 (6 bases). The assigned J gene may be wrong: the sequence end matches TRBJ2-5 better. This CDR3 has 13 amino acids. CDR1 and CDR2 from the germline V gene are SNHLY and FYNNEI. CDR3 DNA: TGTGCCAGCAGAGGACAGTTGCAAGAGACCCAGTACTTC. This translates into CASRGQLQETQYF.

This clone was recorded once. CDR3 in amino acids: CSGRDRGIHNEQFF. The DNA for the CDR3 is TGCAGCGGAAGAGACAGGGGTATCCACAATGAGCAGTTCTTC. The chain uses TRBV29-1 and TRBJ2-1; 8 bases are a match to TRBD1. Trimming at V came to 7 bases and at J to 5 bases, leaving 10 bases not matched to a gene. Germline V gene sequence: CDR1 SQVTM, CDR2 ANQGSEA. The CDR3 runs to 14 residues.

DNA for the CDR3: TGTGCCACCAGCAGAGTCAATCAGCCCCAGCATTTT. This encodes CATSRVNQPQHF. V gene TRBV15 combines with J gene TRBJ1-5; no reliable D call. From germline, CDR1 is LNHNV and CDR2 YYDKDF (reference sequence). V was pared by 1 base and J by 3 bases, with 1 base between. This CDR3 spans 12 amino acids.

CDR3 region: CASSQGESWNEQFF. The CDR3 DNA follows: TGCGCCAGCAGCCAGGGGGAATCTTGGAATGAGCAGTTCTTC. The V and J genes are TRBV5-1 and TRBJ2-1, with 7 bases fitting TRBD1. Trimming cost V 4 bases and J 7 bases; bases outside gene matches: 8. Germline V gene sequence: CDR1 SGHRS, CDR2 YFSETQ. This CDR3 has 14 amino acids.

This clone was seen just once. The genes are TRBV18 and TRBJ1-2; D is uncertain. Trimming pared 2 bases from V and 1 base from J, leaving 14 bases between. This CDR3 comprises 16 residues. Germline CDR1 reads KGHSH; CDR2 reads LQKENI. The CDR3, as DNA: TGTGCCAGCTCACCAGAGATTGCGCGAATTAACTATGGCTACACCTTC. Encoded protein: CASSPEIARINYGYTF.

The rearrangement links TRBV19 to TRBJ2-7; 7 bases are shared with TRBD1. Germline V CDR1 and CDR2: LNHDA, SQIVND (reference sequence). This CDR3 has 15 residues. Germline trimming cut 4 bases from V and 1 base from J; bases unmatched to any gene: 7. This chain's CDR3 is CASSNLRDRSYEQYF. CDR3 nucleotides: TGTGCCAGTAGTAATCTCCGGGACAGATCCTACGAGCAGTACTTC.

The chain combines TRBV11-2 with TRBJ2-7; D possibly corresponds to TRBD2 (5 bases). CDR3 length: 14 amino acids. Germline assignment: CDR1 SGHAT and CDR2 FQNNGV. Trimming pared 1 base from V and 7 bases from J, leaving 14 bases between. CDR3 sequence: CASSLGRSPGEQYF. Here the CDR3 DNA reads TGTGCCAGCAGCTTAGGGCGTTCTCCGGGAGAGCAGTACTTC.

V gene TRBV9 combines with J gene TRBJ2-5, with 10 bases that match TRBD1. J lost 5 bases, V lost 4 bases, and 8 bases had no gene match. The CDR3 sequence is 15 residues long. The V gene's germline CDR1 is SGDLS and CDR2 YYNGEE. CDR3 nucleotide sequence: TGTGCCAGCAGCCTAGGGGACAGGGGATCGGAGACCCAGTACTTC. Translating gives CASSLGDRGSETQYF. The whole variable domain, filled in from reference TRBV9 and TRBJ2-5, reads DSGVTQTPKHLITATGQRVTLRCSPRSGDLSVYWYQQSLDQGLQFLIQYYNGEERAKGNILERFSAQQFPDLHSELNLSSLELGDSALYFCASSLGDRGSETQYFGPGTRLLVL.

CDR3 coding DNA: TGTGCCAGCAGCTACGGCAGGGGGGACACCGGGGAGCTGTTTTTT. It encodes CASSYGRGDTGELFF. V and J are TRBV5-4 and TRBJ2-2; D is perhaps TRBD1 (7 bases). Trimming took off 3 bases at V and 3 bases at J, with 12 bases between the two ends. The CDR3 loop spans 15 amino acids. Germline CDR1 is SGHNT and CDR2 is YYREEE (reference sequence).

V and J are TRBV6-1 and TRBJ2-3; D is uncertain. Trimming removed 7 bases at V and 2 bases at J, with 10 bases between. This CDR3 spans 13 amino acids. Per germline, CDR1 MNHNS and CDR2 SASEGT. CDR3 region: CASTKSDTDTQYF. The CDR3 DNA sequence: TGTGCCAGCACCAAGTCAGACACAGATACGCAGTATTTT.

The chain has TRBV7-3 and TRBJ1-1; D is unresolved. Trimming took 7 bases from V and 3 from J, leaving 12 bases between them. This CDR3 is built from 13 residues. Germline-derived CDR1 and CDR2 are SGHTA and FQGTGA. DNA of the CDR3: TGTGCCAGCAAAAGGGATTCCGACACTGAAGCTTTCTTT. Amino acid sequence: CASKRDSDTEAFF.